A selection of T cell receptor beta chains follows, all from one sample in a study of identifying expanded T cells in peripheral blood. TCRdb keeps only in-frame clones here, not all; method: immunoSEQ multiplex PCR. This repertoire shows fewer than 65,000 clones, roughly 86% found once; its top ten account for just over 4.5%. Sequencing was carried out using blood. These receptors were taken from a person aged 18 to 75 in good health. The CDR3 runs from the conserved cysteine through the conserved F or W. D genes are given only for firm matches. Clone sizes are given selectively: once, few, many, or a class where the clone is expanded.

TRBV7-9	once	TRBJ2-7	-	CASSPTESYEQYF	TGTGCCAGCAGCCCAACTGAATCCTACGAGCAGTACTTC
TRBV7-2	-	TRBJ2-5	-	CASSYPGSKETQYF	TGTGCCAGCAGCTACCCCGGGAGTAAAGAGACCCAGTACTTC
TRBV9	-	TRBJ2-3	-	CASSFTDTQYF	TGTGCCAGCAGCTTCACAGATACGCAGTATTTT
TRBV5-1	-	TRBJ1-2	TRBD1	CASSEQGAIDGYTF	TGCGCCAGCAGCGAACAGGGGGCTATCGATGGCTACACCTTC
TRBV11-2	-	TRBJ2-7	-	CASSLELQGYGSEQYF	TGTGCCAGCAGCTTAGAGTTGCAGGGTTATGGCTCCGAGCAGTACTTC
TRBV2	-	TRBJ1-6	TRBD1	CASSEVDRALAPLHF	TGTGCCAGCAGTGAAGTCGACAGGGCTCTGGCACCCCTCCACTTT
TRBV7-6	-	TRBJ2-7	TRBD2	CASSPSGGQSYEQYF	TGTGCCAGCAGTCCTAGCGGGGGACAGTCCTACGAGCAGTACTTC
TRBV7-9	-	TRBJ1-4	-	CASSLQVLNEKLFF	TGTGCCAGCAGCCTGCAGGTCCTGAATGAAAAACTGTTTTTT
TRBV6-4	-	TRBJ1-2	-	CASSDDEKYGYTF	TGTGCCAGCAGTGACGATGAAAAATATGGCTACACCTTC
TRBV6-4	few	TRBJ2-3	-	CASSSGGDTDTQYF	TGTGCCAGCAGTTCCGGGGGCGACACAGATACGCAGTATTTT
TRBV10-1	-	TRBJ2-7	TRBD1	CASSEKDRFYEQYF	TGCGCCAGCAGTGAGAAGGACAGGTTCTACGAGCAGTACTTC
TRBV28	-	TRBJ2-1	-	CASSPRGPSSYNEQFF	TGTGCCAGCAGTCCCCGAGGACCGAGCTCCTACAATGAGCAGTTCTTC
TRBV9	-	TRBJ2-2	-	CASSLSAPAVNTGELFF	TGTGCCAGCAGCCTTAGCGCCCCAGCGGTGAACACCGGGGAGCTGTTTTTT
TRBV6-6	-	TRBJ2-1	-	CASAVEGTQNEQFF	TGTGCCAGCGCGGTGGAGGGTACCCAAAATGAGCAGTTCTTC
TRBV6-1	-	TRBJ1-3	TRBD1	CASSEEEGGVNTIYF	TGTGCCAGCAGTGAAGAAGAAGGGGGCGTTAACACCATATATTTT
TRBV5-1	-	TRBJ1-1	-	CASSSHTTRNTEAFF	TGCGCCAGCAGCTCCCACACGACTAGGAACACTGAAGCTTTCTTT
TRBV20-1	-	TRBJ2-5	-	CSADGETQYF	TGCAGTGCCGACGGGGAGACCCAGTACTTC
TRBV28	-	TRBJ2-5	TRBD1	CASSSSGGRQETQYF	TGTGCCAGCAGTTCCTCAGGGGGCCGCCAAGAGACCCAGTACTTC
TRBV6-1	-	TRBJ2-3	TRBD2	CASSEAGRDTQYF	TGTGCCAGCAGTGAAGCCGGGAGGGATACGCAGTATTTT
TRBV5-1	-	TRBJ2-3	TRBD2	CASSPIAGGPVDTQYF	TGCGCCAGCAGCCCCATAGCGGGGGGGCCGGTTGATACGCAGTATTTT
TRBV19	-	TRBJ1-1	TRBD1	CASSEGAGMNTEAFF	TGTGCCAGTAGTGAGGGGGCGGGGATGAACACTGAAGCTTTCTTT
TRBV7-2	-	TRBJ2-7	TRBD1	CASSLDSWDRNSYEQYF	TGTGCCAGCAGCTTAGATTCGTGGGACAGGAACTCCTACGAGCAGTACTTC
TRBV28	-	TRBJ2-7	-	CASSSPGWGYEQYF	TGTGCCAGCAGTTCCCCGGGGTGGGGTTACGAGCAGTACTTC
TRBV28	-	TRBJ2-7	-	CASSPRGRGSSYEQYF	TGTGCCAGCAGTCCCCGGGGGCGAGGTAGCTCCTACGAGCAGTACTTC
TRBV2	-	TRBJ2-3	-	CATSKLQQLPDTQYF	TGTGCCACCTCAAAACTCCAGCAGCTCCCAGATACGCAGTATTTT
TRBV9	-	TRBJ2-5	TRBD2	CASSGPGLEAPETQYF	TGTGCCAGCAGCGGGCCGGGACTAGAGGCGCCAGAGACCCAGTACTTC
TRBV5-1	-	TRBJ2-1	-	CASSLGVGTRYNEQFF	TGCGCCAGCAGCTTGGGAGTTGGGACTCGATACAATGAGCAGTTCTTC
TRBV6-1	few	TRBJ2-1	TRBD2	CASSEETSGSGEQFF	TGTGCCAGCAGTGAAGAAACTAGCGGGAGCGGTGAGCAGTTCTTC
TRBV29-1	-	TRBJ2-7	TRBD2	CSVELAGSSYEQYF	TGCAGCGTTGAACTAGCGGGGAGCTCCTACGAGCAGTACTTC
TRBV30	once	TRBJ2-7	-	CAWSDRDEQYF	TGTGCCTGGAGTGACAGGGACGAGCAGTACTTC
TRBV10-3	-	TRBJ2-1	TRBD1	CAIRDRESYNEQFF	TGTGCCATCAGGGACAGGGAGTCCTACAATGAGCAGTTCTTC
TRBV5-1	-	TRBJ1-2	TRBD1	CASSLAGQGNGYTF	TGCGCCAGCAGCTTGGCGGGACAGGGAAATGGCTACACCTTC
TRBV14	once	TRBJ2-5	TRBD2	CASSLPGGWETQYF	TGTGCCAGCAGCCTACCGGGGGGTTGGGAGACCCAGTACTTC
TRBV19	-	TRBJ2-6	-	CASSSDVGSGANVLTF	TGTGCCAGTAGTTCGGACGTCGGCTCTGGGGCCAACGTCCTGACTTTC
TRBV21-1	-	TRBJ2-5	-	CASSKGGLAGGLDGKTQYF	TGTGCCAGCAGCAAAGGAGGACTAGCGGGGGGGCTCGACGGGAAGACCCAGTACTTC
TRBV6-1	-	TRBJ2-7	TRBD2	CASSEAGAPYEQYF	TGTGCCAGCAGTGAGGCGGGAGCCCCCTACGAGCAGTACTTC
TRBV30	-	TRBJ1-1	TRBD1	CAWTVGQGATEAFF	TGTGCCTGGACGGTAGGACAGGGGGCCACTGAAGCTTTCTTT
TRBV27	-	TRBJ1-6	-	CASSLSNTQVGDLNSPLHF	TGTGCCAGCAGTTTATCGAATACCCAGGTCGGAGACCTAAATTCACCCCTCCACTTT
TRBV2	-	TRBJ2-2	-	CASRGAWAGELFF	TGTGCCAGCAGGGGGGCTTGGGCCGGGGAGCTGTTTTTT
TRBV5-1	-	TRBJ2-3	-	CASSLAGDGNTQYF	TGCGCCAGCAGCTTGGCCGGCGACGGAAATACGCAGTATTTT
TRBV4-1	-	TRBJ2-7	-	CASSQIQGGGSYEQYF	TGCGCCAGCAGCCAAATTCAGGGCGGAGGCTCCTACGAGCAGTACTTC
TRBV2	-	TRBJ2-7	TRBD1	CASAQGTGPYEQYF	TGTGCCAGCGCCCAGGGGACAGGGCCCTACGAGCAGTACTTC
TRBV18	few	TRBJ2-7	-	CASSAGNEQYF	TGTGCCAGCTCAGCGGGGAACGAGCAGTACTTC
TRBV6-1	once	TRBJ2-1	TRBD2	CASSPGLDYNEQFF	TGTGCCAGCAGCCCGGGACTAGATTACAATGAGCAGTTCTTC
TRBV6-5	few	TRBJ2-1	TRBD2	CASSYTSGSYNEQFF	TGTGCCAGCAGTTACACTAGCGGCTCCTACAATGAGCAGTTCTTC
TRBV7-9	-	TRBJ2-7	TRBD2	CASSFLGGRATYEQYF	TGTGCCAGCAGCTTTTTAGGCGGGAGGGCTACCTACGAGCAGTACTTC